This TCR beta chain was sequenced during a study of CD8+CD57+ T cells in acquired aplastic anemia. Study-level results: Statistical testing detected no significant gap in CD8+ Simpson's diversity between patients and controls.

This clonotype came up once. Its target is not known. CDR1 and CDR2 from the germline V gene are LGHDT and YNNKEL (reference sequence). This CDR3 is 15 amino acids long. Trimming pared 5 bases from V and 6 bases from J, leaving 18 bases between. TCR beta VDJ and CDR3 were profiled, and genomic DNA was the template. TCRdb analysed the reads with MiXCR anew, one entry per CDR3 protein. The table lists 200,000 to 250,000 distinct CDR3 sequences, about a third of them singletons. The sequence derives from a human donor in good health, serving as a control. This chain connects TRBV3-1 to TRBJ2-3; possibly TRBD1 for D (6 bases). Sequencing was performed on sorted CD4+, CD8+, or CD8+CD57+ T cells (not recorded which) from PBMCs. The DNA of the CDR3 is TGTGCCAGCAGCGATTACAGGGTATCGGGGGATACGCAGTATTTT. Translation: CASSDYRVSGDTQYF.